This T cell receptor beta chain was recorded in a study of blood T cell repertoires in COVID-19. Study-wide context: Samples representing acute and convalescent COVID-19 were sourced from the United States, Italy and Spain. The cDNA or gDNA used as material had been derived from T cells, B-cell-depleted T cells, or PBMCs.

The authors' processing: Nucleated cell number was recorded as an estimate derived from reference gene primer amplification. Clones were sequenced by immunoSEQ multiplex PCR, and TCRdb holds only the in-frame ones, with some missing. V and J calls and clone size are as listed in that table; D and trimming were resolved from the DNA. The top ten hold 5% of the sample, which has approximately 94,000 clones, around 90% seen once. Per the germline V gene, CDR1 is SQVTM and CDR2 is ANQGSEA. The CDR3 consists of 14 residues. The trim removed 6 bases at V and 2 bases at J, leaving 6 bases unmatched. The sequence was obtained from a human donor in a cohort sampled during active COVID-19. The chain combines TRBV29-1 with TRBJ1-5; 8 nucleotides agree with TRBD1. The sequencing sample was made of peripheral blood. As DNA, the CDR3 is TGCAGCGTACGACAGGGGTCTGGCAATCAGCCCCAGCATTTT. Protein product: CSVRQGSGNQPQHF.